A single sample is the source of the 19 T cell receptor beta chains below, sequenced in a study of shared clonotypes between healthy human individuals. The naive CD8 subset, CD45RO-negative cells positively selected for CCR7, excluded terminally differentiated effector memory CD45RA+ cells. The repertoire was sequenced with immunoSEQ multiplex PCR; TCRdb's copy has only in-frame clones and lacks some. Of nearly 2 million clones in the sample, about 95% are singletons; the top ten hold more than 0.9%. The sample comprised naive CD8+ T cells sorted from blood. Receptor source: a man between 18 and 29 years old in good health.

This clone was seen just once. The J gene is TRBJ1-1, the V gene TRBV6-5, with a tentative D call TRBD1 (6 bases). Germline V lookup: CDR1 MNHEY, CDR2 SVGAGI. Trimming cost V 6 bases and J 1 base, with 12 bases left between them. The CDR3 contains 14 residues. The CDR3 nucleotides are TGTGCCAGCAGCCTCTCCAGGGGGAACACTGAAGCTTTCTTT. Residues: CASSLSRGNTEAFF.

The V gene is TRBV2, the J gene TRBJ1-6; D is unclear. From germline, CDR1 is SNHLY and CDR2 FYNNEI. The CDR3 length is 11 residues. The ends were cut back, 6 bases at V and 7 bases at J, with 4 bases in the middle. In nucleotides, the CDR3 is TGTGCCAGCAGGGGAAATTCACCCCTCCACTTT. Translation gives CASRGNSPLHF.

The rearrangement joins TRBV7-9 to TRBJ1-2; 7 bases fit TRBD1. The CDR3 contains 13 residues. Trimming removed 2 bases from V and 5 bases from J; junction bases left unmatched: 2. From germline, CDR1 is SEHNR and CDR2 FQNEAQ (reference sequence). In DNA form, the CDR3 reads TGTGCCAGCAGCTTAATGGGACAGTATGGCTACACCTTC. Its translation is CASSLMGQYGYTF. The full variable domain, rest sourced from reference TRBV7-9 and TRBJ1-2, is DTGVSQNPRHKITKRGQNVTFRCDPISEHNRLYWYRQTLGQGPEFLTYFQNEAQLEKSRLLSDRFSAERPKGSFSTLEIQRTEQGDSAMYLCASSLMGQYGYTFGSGTRLTVV.

The rearrangement uses TRBV10-2 and TRBJ1-2, with 7 bases identical to TRBD1. CDR1 WSHSY and CDR2 SAAADI come from the germline V gene. Trimming at V came to 8 bases and at J to 6 bases, leaving 3 bases not matched to a gene. The CDR3 has 11 residues. The CDR3 nucleotides read TGCGCCAGCGGACAGGTCGATGGCTACACCTTC. Its protein product is CASGQVDGYTF.

Notes on this clone: At one boundary the junction diverges from the germline segment, which might be a read error. The V gene is TRBV7-7, the J gene TRBJ2-2, with 7 positions matching TRBD2. Germline CDR1 is SSHAT and CDR2 is FNYEAQ (reference sequence). The CDR3 totals 15 residues. DNA for the CDR3: TGTGCTAGCAGCTTAGTTCTAGCGGACACCGGGGAGCTGTTTTTT. As protein: CASSLVLADTGELFF.

J is TRBJ2-3 and V is TRBV10-3; D may be TRBD2 (5 bases). CDR3 length equals 15 residues. V dropped 0 bases and J dropped 2 bases, with 9 bases sitting between them. CDR1 is ENHRY and CDR2 is SYGVKD in the germline V gene. CDR3 in DNA: TGTGCCATCAGTGAGTCACTAGGTAACACAGATACGCAGTATTTT. Encoded protein: CAISESLGNTDTQYF.

This chain connects TRBV27 to TRBJ1-1; possible D gene TRBD1, 5 bases. Germline-derived CDR1 and CDR2 are MNHEY and SMNVEV (reference sequence). The CDR3 consists of 16 residues. Trimming cost V 5 bases and J 4 bases, with 20 bases left between them. In DNA, the CDR3 is TGTGCCAGCAGTCTACCGCCCGGGCAGGGAACCACTGAAGCTTTCTTT. Translated, it gives CASSLPPGQGTTEAFF.

The V call is TRBV9, the J call TRBJ1-4, with D perhaps matching TRBD1 (6 bases). In germline, CDR1 is SGDLS, CDR2 YYNGEE. The CDR3 is made up of 17 amino acids. V was pared by 0 bases and J by 0 bases, with 12 bases between. This chain's CDR3 is CASSVAGAGATNEKLFF. The CDR3 DNA reads as TGTGCCAGCAGCGTAGCTGGGGCAGGGGCAACTAATGAAAAACTGTTTTTT.

The J gene is TRBJ2-7, the V gene TRBV27, with 8 bases fitting TRBD2. With V trimmed by 6 bases and J by 0 bases, 7 bases remained unmatched. Germline V CDR1 and CDR2: MNHEY, SMNVEV (reference sequence). CDR3 size: 15 residues. CDR3 DNA sequence: TGTGCCAGCAGCCAAACCGGGACTAGCTCCTACGAGCAGTACTTC. Amino acid sequence: CASSQTGTSSYEQYF.

This chain connects TRBV18 to TRBJ2-5, with 15 bases matching TRBD2. Trimming cost V 5 bases and J 2 bases; bases outside gene matches: 6. This CDR3 contains 17 residues. The V gene's germline CDR1 is KGHSH and CDR2 LQKENI. The CDR3 coding sequence is TGTGCCAGCTCAGCTACCGGACTAGCGGGAGGGCAAGAGACCCAGTACTTC. Amino acids: CASSATGLAGGQETQYF.

The table lists this clone with a count of one. The rearrangement joins TRBV7-6 to TRBJ1-1; D is unclear. Trimming removed 3 bases at V and 0 bases at J, with 14 bases between. Germline CDR1 SGHVS, CDR2 FNYEAQ. The CDR3 is made up of 16 amino acids. As DNA, the CDR3 is TGTGCCAGCAGCTTCAAGCCTCCAGGAGTGAACACTGAAGCTTTCTTT. Its protein product is CASSFKPPGVNTEAFF. The full variable domain, in which reference TRBV7-6 and TRBJ1-1 provide the parts outside the CDR3, is GAGVSQSPRYKVTKRGQDVALRCDPISGHVSLYWYRQALGQGPEFLTYFNYEAQQDKSGLPNDRFSAERPEGSISTLTIQRTEQRDSAMYRCASSFKPPGVNTEAFFGQGTRLTVV.

The rearrangement joins TRBV6-5 to TRBJ2-3, with 7 bases identical to TRBD2. From germline, CDR1 is MNHEY and CDR2 SVGAGI. The CDR3 is made up of 14 amino acids. Trimming removed 6 bases from V and 2 bases from J; junction bases left unmatched: 5. CDR3 sequence (DNA): TGTGCCAGCAGCCCAGCGGGGAACACAGATACGCAGTATTTT. Amino acids: CASSPAGNTDTQYF.

This clone was observed a single time. CDR3 sequence (DNA): TGTGCCAGCAGTCTGATAGATGGCATTCAGTACTTC. Residues: CASSLIDGIQYF. The chain combines TRBV27 with TRBJ2-4; D unclear. Germline-derived CDR1 and CDR2 are MNHEY and SMNVEV (reference sequence). This CDR3 region has 12 residues. Trimming removed 5 bases at V and 9 bases at J, with 11 bases between.

This rearrangement joins TRBV2 to TRBJ2-5, with D unresolved. Trimming took off 7 bases at V and 3 bases at J, with 15 bases between the two ends. Germline-derived CDR1 and CDR2 are SNHLY and FYNNEI. The CDR3 has 14 residues. This CDR3 is CASNQENVEETQYF. In DNA, the CDR3 is TGTGCCAGCAATCAAGAAAACGTCGAAGAGACCCAGTACTTC.

The rearrangement joins TRBV28 to TRBJ2-2; D is possibly TRBD1 (5 bases). The CDR3 loop spans 14 amino acids. V was cut by 2 bases and J by 5 bases, with 9 bases left in between. Germline assignment: CDR1 MDHEN and CDR2 SYDVKM. The CDR3 bases are TGTGCCAGCAGTTTAGGGGCAGGGACCGGGGAGCTGTTTTTT. This encodes CASSLGAGTGELFF.

The rearrangement uses TRBV27 and TRBJ2-7; D is tentatively TRBD1 or TRBD2 (6 bases each). This CDR3 spans 17 amino acids. With 6 bases removed from V and 3 bases from J, the gap between germline ends came to 24 bases. Germline lookup yields CDR1 MNHEY and CDR2 SMNVEV (reference sequence). The CDR3 loop is CASSPQALAGHYYEQYF. CDR3 DNA sequence: TGTGCCAGCAGCCCCCAGGCCCTGGCGGGACACTACTACGAGCAGTACTTC.

This chain joins TRBV4-1 and TRBJ2-5; 8 nucleotides line up with TRBD2. Trimming removed 0 bases from V and 8 bases from J; junction bases left unmatched: 8. This CDR3 region has 15 residues. The germline V gene encodes CDR1 MGHRA and CDR2 YSYEKL. The DNA for the CDR3 is TGCGCCAGCAGCCAAGATCCCGGGACTAGTCGAACCCAGTACTTC. Residues: CASSQDPGTSRTQYF.

The J gene is TRBJ2-5, the V gene TRBV4-1, with 9 bases fitting TRBD2. Germline V gives CDR1 MGHRA, CDR2 YSYEKL. V was clipped by 1 base and J by 4 bases; unmatched bases: 13. The length of the CDR3 is 18 residues. The CDR3 reads CASSQVAGQRGAGETQYF. CDR3 in DNA: TGCGCCAGCAGCCAAGTGGCAGGCCAGCGGGGGGCTGGAGAGACCCAGTACTTC.

The chain uses TRBV6-5 and TRBJ2-7; possibly TRBD2 for D (5 bases). Germline assignment: CDR1 MNHEY and CDR2 SVGAGI. This CDR3 has 12 residues. Trimming took 8 bases from V and 3 from J, leaving 11 bases between them. Here the CDR3 DNA reads TGTGCCAGCGGGGAGCTAGGCTACGAGCAGTACTTC. Translating it yields CASGELGYEQYF.